This T cell receptor (beta chain) was recorded in a study of cytomegalovirus exposure and HLA in healthy donors. Study results and limitations: The finding came from a later analysis; first-cohort TCR clusters tended to co-occur in the roughly 120 validation repertoires.

Remarks on this clone: What it binds is unknown.

The method was immunoSEQ multiplex PCR; TCRdb's version includes in-frame clones alone and lacks a portion of them. The sample lists some 120,000 clones; over 85% were seen once. There are 12 residues in the CDR3. The germline V gene encodes CDR1 SGHRS and CDR2 YFSETQ. Trimming took 1 base from V and 6 from J, leaving 8 bases between them. The chain employs TRBV5-1 and TRBJ2-7, with D possibly TRBD1 on 6 matching bases. The clonotype comes from a man aged 25-45 years in good health and CMV-seronegative. Sequencing input: PBMCs. The CDR3 sequence is CASSLSGVEQYF. Here the CDR3 DNA reads TGCGCCAGCAGCTTGTCAGGGGTCGAGCAGTACTTC.